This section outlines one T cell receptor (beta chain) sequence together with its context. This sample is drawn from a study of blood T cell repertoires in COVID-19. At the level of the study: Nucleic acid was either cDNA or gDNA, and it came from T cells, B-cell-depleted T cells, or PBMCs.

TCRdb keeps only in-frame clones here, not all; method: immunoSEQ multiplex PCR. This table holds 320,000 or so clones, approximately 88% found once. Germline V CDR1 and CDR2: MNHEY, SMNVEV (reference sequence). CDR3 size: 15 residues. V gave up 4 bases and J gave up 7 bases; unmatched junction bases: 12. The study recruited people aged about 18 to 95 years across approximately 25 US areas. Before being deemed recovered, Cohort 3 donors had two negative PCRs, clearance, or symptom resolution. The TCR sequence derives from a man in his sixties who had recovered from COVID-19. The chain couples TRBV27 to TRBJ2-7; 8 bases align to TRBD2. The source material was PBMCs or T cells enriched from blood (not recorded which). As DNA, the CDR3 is TGTGCCAGCAGTTCACAGGGCGGGAGGAAAAGGGAGCAGTACTTC. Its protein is CASSSQGGRKREQYF.